These 12 T cell receptor beta chains share one sample of origin, sequenced in a study of cytomegalovirus exposure and HLA in healthy donors. In the PCR, 60 Vbeta and 13 Jbeta primers were used. Using immunoSEQ multiplex PCR, the repertoire was profiled, and TCRdb retains in-frame clones only, with some absent. The sample consists of some 60,000 clones, roughly 80% of them appearing once. Sequenced input: PBMCs. These receptor sequences come from a woman between 35 and 50 years old in good health and CMV-seronegative.

The chain joins TRBV6-1 to TRBJ1-2; tentative D call: TRBD1 (6 bases). The CDR3 loop spans 13 amino acids. The germline V gene encodes CDR1 MNHNS and CDR2 SASEGT. Trimming shortened V by 2 bases and J by 8 bases, and 12 bases separated the two germline ends. CDR3 sequence (DNA): TGTGCCAGCAGTGAATCAGGGGAGATGGGCTACACCTTC. Translation: CASSESGEMGYTF.

The chain is built from TRBV6-5 and TRBJ1-1, with D possibly being TRBD1 (5 bases). V lost 6 bases to trimming and J lost 5 bases, with 13 bases between them. CDR3 length: 13 residues. CDR1 and CDR2 (germline): MNHEY, SVGAGI. Here the CDR3 DNA reads TGTGCCAGCAGCCGGGGGGGTAGTACTGAAGCTTTCTTT. This gives the protein CASSRGGSTEAFF.

The chain couples TRBV6-6 to TRBJ2-7, with D perhaps matching TRBD1 (6 bases). The CDR3 totals 14 residues. Trimming pared 7 bases from V and 7 bases from J, leaving 20 bases between. Germline lookup yields CDR1 MNHNY and CDR2 SVGAGI (reference sequence). The chain's CDR3 is CASTPQGGGWEQYF. The CDR3 DNA reads as TGTGCCAGCACCCCACAGGGCGGCGGGTGGGAGCAGTACTTC.

The chain combines TRBV28 with TRBJ2-1; 8 nucleotides align to TRBD2. Per the germline V gene, CDR1 is MDHEN and CDR2 is SYDVKM. This CDR3 contains 17 residues. Trimming cost V 3 bases and J 1 base; bases outside gene matches: 8. CDR3 in DNA: TGTGCCAGCAGTTTTTCCGGGACTAGACGTTCCTACAATGAGCAGTTCTTC. Amino acid sequence: CASSFSGTRRSYNEQFF.

The chain combines TRBV5-1 with TRBJ2-7; 7 bases match TRBD1. The V and J ends lost 4 bases and 0 bases, in that order; junction bases with no gene match: 7. The CDR3 covers 15 residues. The germline CDR1 and CDR2 sequences are SGHRS and YFSETQ. CDR3 sequence: CASSGTGQSSYEQYF. CDR3 DNA: TGCGCCAGCAGCGGGACGGGACAGAGCTCCTACGAGCAGTACTTC.

The CDR3 DNA reads TGTGCCATCAGTGCTGGACCGGGGGGCGATGAGCAGTTCTTC. Amino acids: CAISAGPGGDEQFF. The genes are TRBV10-3 and TRBJ2-1; tentative D call: TRBD2 (7 bases). There are 14 residues in the CDR3. Germline V lookup: CDR1 ENHRY, CDR2 SYGVKD. Trimming took 4 bases from V and 8 from J, leaving 15 bases between them.

V usage is TRBV7-2 and J usage is TRBJ2-2; a possible D gene is TRBD1 (6 bases). V dropped 3 bases and J dropped 0 bases, with 8 bases sitting between them. Germline loops: CDR1 SGHTA, CDR2 FQGNSA. The CDR3 sequence is 15 residues long. The CDR3 nucleotides read TGTGCCAGCAGCTTTGGGGGCGCGAACACCGGGGAGCTGTTTTTT. Protein sequence: CASSFGGANTGELFF.

This chain connects TRBV6-5 to TRBJ1-1; 7 positions match TRBD1. The CDR3 runs 13 residues. The V gene's germline CDR1 is MNHEY and CDR2 SVGAGI. The ends lost 2 bases at V and 7 bases at J; junction bases unmatched: 4. The CDR3 reads CASSYEQGNEAFF. DNA of the CDR3: TGTGCCAGCAGTTACGAACAGGGGAATGAAGCTTTCTTT.

This clone was found a few times. The rearrangement links TRBV13 to TRBJ2-7; 9 bases match TRBD1. In germline, CDR1 is PRHDT, CDR2 FYEKMQ (reference sequence). The CDR3 runs to 16 residues. With 1 base clipped from V and 7 bases from J, the junction kept 11 bases outside the gene matches. CDR3 DNA sequence: TGTGCCAGCAGCTTAGTTACCGGGACAGGGTCGGGGGAGCAGTACTTC. It translates to CASSLVTGTGSGEQYF.

The rearrangement joins TRBV6-5 to TRBJ2-1, with 9 bases lining up with TRBD2. V gave up 2 bases and J gave up 7 bases; unmatched junction bases: 9. Germline V gives CDR1 MNHEY, CDR2 SVGAGI. The CDR3 covers 16 residues. For the CDR3, the DNA is TGTGCCAGCAGTTACCTTTGGGGCGGGAGGGGGAATGAGCAGTTCTTC. Protein product: CASSYLWGGRGNEQFF.

The V and J genes are TRBV19 and TRBJ2-7, with D tentatively TRBD1 (6 bases). CDR1 and CDR2 (germline): LNHDA, SQIVND (reference sequence). V was pared by 4 bases and J by 8 bases, with 18 bases between. The CDR3 contains 14 residues. The CDR3 DNA sequence: TGTGCCAGTAGTAACACGGGGCAGGGGAATCAGCAGTACTTC. Its translation is CASSNTGQGNQQYF.

This chain uses TRBV7-7 with TRBJ2-4, with TRBD1 matching over 7 bases. The V gene end was trimmed by 1 base and the J gene end by 3 bases; junction bases not matched to a gene: 9. Per germline, CDR1 SSHAT and CDR2 FNYEAQ (reference sequence). The length of the CDR3 is 17 residues. Here the CDR3 DNA reads TGTGCCAGCAGCTTAGTGGGCCCCGACAGGGTCAAAAACATTCAGTACTTC. This gives the protein CASSLVGPDRVKNIQYF. Full variable domain (missing parts from reference TRBV7-7 and TRBJ2-4): GAGVSQSPRYKVTKRGQDVTLRCDPISSHATLYWYQQALGQGPEFLTYFNYEAQPDKSGLPSDRFSAERPEGSISTLTIQRTEQRDSAMYRCASSLVGPDRVKNIQYFGAGTRLSVL.